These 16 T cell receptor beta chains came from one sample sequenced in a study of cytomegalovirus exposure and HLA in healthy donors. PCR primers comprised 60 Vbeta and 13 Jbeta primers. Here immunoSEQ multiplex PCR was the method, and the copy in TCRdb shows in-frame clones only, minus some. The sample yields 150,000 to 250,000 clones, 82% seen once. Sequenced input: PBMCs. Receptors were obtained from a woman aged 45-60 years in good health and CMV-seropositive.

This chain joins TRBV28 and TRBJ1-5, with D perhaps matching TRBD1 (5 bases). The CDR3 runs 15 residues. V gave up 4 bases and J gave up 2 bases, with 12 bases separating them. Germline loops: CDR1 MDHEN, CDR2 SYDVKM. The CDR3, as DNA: TGTGCCAGCAGTTCGGCCGGGGGGGGCAATCAGCCCCAGCATTTT. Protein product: CASSSAGGGNQPQHF.

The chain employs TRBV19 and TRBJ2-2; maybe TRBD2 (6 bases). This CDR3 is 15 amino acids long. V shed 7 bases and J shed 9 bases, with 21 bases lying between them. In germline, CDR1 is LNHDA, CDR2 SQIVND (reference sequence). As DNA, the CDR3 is TGTGCCAGTAACGGGTACGGTACTGGACTAAGGGAGCTGTTTTTT. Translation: CASNGYGTGLRELFF.

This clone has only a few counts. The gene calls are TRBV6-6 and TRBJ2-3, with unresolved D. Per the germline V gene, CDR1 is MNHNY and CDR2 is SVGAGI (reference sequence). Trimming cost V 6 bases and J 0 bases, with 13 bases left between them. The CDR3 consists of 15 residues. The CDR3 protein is CASSGTVPSTDTQYF. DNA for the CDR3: TGTGCCAGCAGCGGAACAGTTCCTAGCACAGATACGCAGTATTTT.

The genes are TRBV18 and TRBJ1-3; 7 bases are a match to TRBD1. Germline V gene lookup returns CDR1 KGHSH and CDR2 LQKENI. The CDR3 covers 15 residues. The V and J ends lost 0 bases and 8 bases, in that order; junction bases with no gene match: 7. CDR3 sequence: CASSPPLTGRHTIYF. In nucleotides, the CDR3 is TGTGCCAGCTCACCACCCTTGACAGGGCGACACACCATATATTTT.

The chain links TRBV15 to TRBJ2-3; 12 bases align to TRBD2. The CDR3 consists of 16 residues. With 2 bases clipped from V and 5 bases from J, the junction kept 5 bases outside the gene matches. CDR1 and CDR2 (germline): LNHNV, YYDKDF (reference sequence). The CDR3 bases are TGTGCCACCAGCAGAAGACTAGCGGGGGCGAGAGATACGCAGTATTTT. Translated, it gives CATSRRLAGARDTQYF.

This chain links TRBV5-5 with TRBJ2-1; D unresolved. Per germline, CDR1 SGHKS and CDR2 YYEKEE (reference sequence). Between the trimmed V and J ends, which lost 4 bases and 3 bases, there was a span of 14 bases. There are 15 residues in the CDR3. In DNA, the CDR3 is TGTGCCAGCAGCCTAGACCCCCTAGGCTACAATGAGCAGTTCTTC. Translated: CASSLDPLGYNEQFF. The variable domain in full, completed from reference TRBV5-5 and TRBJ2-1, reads DAGVTQSPTHLIKTRGQQVTLRCSPISGHKSVSWYQQVLGQGPQFIFQYYEKEERGRGNFPDRFSARQFPNYSSELNVNALLLGDSALYLCASSLDPLGYNEQFFGPGTRLTVL.

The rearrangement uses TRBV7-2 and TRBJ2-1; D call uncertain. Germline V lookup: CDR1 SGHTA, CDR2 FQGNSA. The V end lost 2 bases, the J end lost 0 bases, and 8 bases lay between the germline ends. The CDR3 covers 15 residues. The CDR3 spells CASSLLQTSYNEQFF. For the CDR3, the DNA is TGTGCCAGCAGCTTACTACAGACCTCCTACAATGAGCAGTTCTTC.

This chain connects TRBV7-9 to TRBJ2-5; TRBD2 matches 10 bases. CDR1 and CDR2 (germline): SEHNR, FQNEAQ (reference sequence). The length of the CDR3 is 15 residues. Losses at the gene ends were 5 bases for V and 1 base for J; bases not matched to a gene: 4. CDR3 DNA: TGTGCCAGCAGCCCTAGCGGGGGACGCCAAGAGACCCAGTACTTC. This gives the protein CASSPSGGRQETQYF.

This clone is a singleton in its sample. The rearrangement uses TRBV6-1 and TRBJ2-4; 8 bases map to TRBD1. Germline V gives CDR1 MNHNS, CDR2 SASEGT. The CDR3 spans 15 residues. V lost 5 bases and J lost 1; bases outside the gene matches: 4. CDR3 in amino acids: CASSSTGEAKNIQYF. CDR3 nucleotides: TGTGCCAGCAGTTCGACAGGGGAGGCCAAAAACATTCAGTACTTC.

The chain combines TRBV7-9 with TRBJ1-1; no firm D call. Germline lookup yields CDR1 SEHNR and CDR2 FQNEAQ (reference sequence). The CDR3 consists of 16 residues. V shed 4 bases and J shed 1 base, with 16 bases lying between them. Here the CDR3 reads CASSSSSVHPNTEAFF. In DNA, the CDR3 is TGTGCCAGCAGCTCTTCTTCTGTACACCCGAACACTGAAGCTTTCTTT.

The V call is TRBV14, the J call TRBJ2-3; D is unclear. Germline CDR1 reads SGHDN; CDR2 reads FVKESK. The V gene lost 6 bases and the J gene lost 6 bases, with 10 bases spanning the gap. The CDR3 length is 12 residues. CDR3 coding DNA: TGTGCCAGCAGTGTACTTCGGGATACGCAGTATTTT. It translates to CASSVLRDTQYF.

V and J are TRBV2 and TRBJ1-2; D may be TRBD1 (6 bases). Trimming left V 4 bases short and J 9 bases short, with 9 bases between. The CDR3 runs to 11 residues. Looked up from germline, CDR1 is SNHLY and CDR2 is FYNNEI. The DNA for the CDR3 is TGTGCCAGCAGTGTTGGACAGAGCTACACCTTC. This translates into CASSVGQSYTF.

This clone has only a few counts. CDR3: CASSLGDRGSGGQYF. The CDR3 DNA follows: TGTGCCAGCAGCTTAGGGGACAGGGGGTCGGGAGGGCAGTATTTT. The gene calls are TRBV7-2 and TRBJ2-3, with 11 bases fitting TRBD1. Germline V gene lookup returns CDR1 SGHTA and CDR2 FQGNSA. V lost 1 base to trimming and J lost 11 bases; unmatched junction nucleotides: 8. The CDR3 runs 15 residues.

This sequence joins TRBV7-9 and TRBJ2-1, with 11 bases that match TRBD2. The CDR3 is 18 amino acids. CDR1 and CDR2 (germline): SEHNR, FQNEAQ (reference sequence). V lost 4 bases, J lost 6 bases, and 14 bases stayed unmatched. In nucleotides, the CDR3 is TGTGCCAGCAGCTCCCCGGGACTAGCGGCCACACGGGTCAATGAGCAGTTCTTC. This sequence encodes CASSSPGLAATRVNEQFF.

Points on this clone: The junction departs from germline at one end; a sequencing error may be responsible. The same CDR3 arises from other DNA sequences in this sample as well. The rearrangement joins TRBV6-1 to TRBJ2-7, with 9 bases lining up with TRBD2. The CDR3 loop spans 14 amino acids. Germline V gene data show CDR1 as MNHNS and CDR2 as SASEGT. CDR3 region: CASSEAGGVGEQYF. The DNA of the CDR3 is TGTGCTAGCAGTGAAGCGGGGGGAGTGGGCGAGCAGTACTTC.

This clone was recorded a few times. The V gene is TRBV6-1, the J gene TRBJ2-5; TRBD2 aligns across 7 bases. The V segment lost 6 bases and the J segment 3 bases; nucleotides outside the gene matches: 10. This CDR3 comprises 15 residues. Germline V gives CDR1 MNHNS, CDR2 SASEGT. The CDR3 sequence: CASSPMGEGKETQYF. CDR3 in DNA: TGTGCCAGCAGCCCGATGGGGGAGGGGAAAGAGACCCAGTACTTC.